The next 20 T cell receptor beta chains were all read from a single sample in a study of T cells in Graves' hyperthyroidism and ophthalmopathy. RNA transcripts served as the template for amplifying TCR beta CDR3 regions. Using the HTBI primer set, a first-round RT-PCR was run on the TCR CDR3. TCRdb re-called the multiplex PCR reads with MiXCR, one entry per CDR3 protein. There are about 560,000 distinct CDR3 sequences in the sample; 15% to 20% occur only once, and about 18% lies in the top ten. What was sequenced was blood. These receptors were collected from a woman under 30 with Graves' hyperthyroidism.

CDR3 amino acids: CASSFTGQGGNEQFF. The CDR3 nucleotides are TGTGCCAGCAGTTTTACGGGACAGGGGGGGAATGAGCAGTTCTTC. This chain connects TRBV6-9 to TRBJ2-1, with 11 bases lining up with TRBD1. After removal of 4 bases from V and 7 bases from J, the junction contained 6 bases not matched to a gene. The germline V gene has CDR1 MNHGY and CDR2 SVAAGI. The CDR3 has 15 residues.

V usage is TRBV19 and J usage is TRBJ2-2, with 9 bases aligning to TRBD2. Germline CDR1 LNHDA, CDR2 SQIVND (reference sequence). The V segment lost 4 bases and the J segment 4 bases; nucleotides outside the gene matches: 4. The CDR3 consists of 15 residues. The CDR3: CASSRVLAGTGELFF. Written as DNA, the CDR3 is TGTGCCAGTAGTAGGGTACTAGCGGGCACCGGGGAGCTGTTTTTT.

This clonotype was seen more than once but under ten times. The rearrangement uses TRBV6-5 and TRBJ1-6; D is unclear. Germline-derived CDR1 and CDR2 are MNHEY and SVGAGI. The CDR3 loop spans 18 amino acids. Deletions cut 0 bases from V and 8 bases from J, with 20 bases between. The CDR3 DNA sequence: TGTGCCAGCAGTTACTCGATTCCAGGTTCGGTGTCTCATTCACCCCTCCACTTT. Translated, it gives CASSYSIPGSVSHSPLHF.

The rearrangement joins TRBV12-3 or TRBV12-4 to TRBJ2-7, with 12 positions matching TRBD2. This CDR3 contains 15 residues. V shed 6 bases, J shed 2 bases, and the junction held 5 bases outside the gene matches. The CDR3, as DNA: TGTGCCAGCAGCCGACGGACTAGCGGGACCTACGAGCAGTACTTC. Translated, it gives CASSRRTSGTYEQYF.

This clonotype was detected only a few times. V and J are TRBV30 and TRBJ2-4; D perhaps matches TRBD2 (5 bases). The V and J ends lost 0 bases and 3 bases respectively, with 18 bases between them. Per germline, CDR1 GTSNPN and CDR2 SVGIG (reference sequence). The CDR3 is made up of 17 amino acids. CDR3 region: CAWSVGWEPLNKNIQYF. The CDR3 DNA reads as TGTGCCTGGAGTGTAGGGTGGGAGCCCTTAAACAAAAACATTCAGTACTTC.

The sample holds a few counts of this clonotype. This clone may be a read error of a much larger clone one base away. V is TRBV11-3 and J is TRBJ1-1; D is uncertain. The CDR3 contains 13 residues. The germline gives CDR1 SGHNT, CDR2 YENEEA. Trimming took 4 bases from V and 1 from J, leaving 7 bases between them. In nucleotides, the CDR3 is TGTGCCAGCAGCTCTAAACAGAACACTGAAGCTTTCTTT. Its protein is CASSSKQNTEAFF. Full variable domain (rest looked up from reference TRBV11-3 and TRBJ1-1): EAGVVQSPRYKIIEKKQPVAFWCNPISGHNTLYWYLQNLGQGPELLIRYENEEAVDDSQLPKDRFSAERLKGVDSTLKIQPAELGDSAVYLCASSSKQNTEAFFGQGTRLTVV.

This clonotype was picked up many times. This rearrangement joins TRBV6-1 to TRBJ1-1, with a tentative D call TRBD1 (5 bases). This CDR3 has 13 amino acids. V was trimmed by 8 bases and J by 0 bases, leaving 10 bases between them. Germline lookup yields CDR1 MNHNS and CDR2 SASEGT. The DNA for the CDR3 is TGTGCCAGCGGGGAGACAGTGAACACTGAAGCTTTCTTT. Residues: CASGETVNTEAFF.

This clonotype was recorded at least ten times. CDR3 DNA: TGTGCCAGCAGCCAAGGTCTGGGCACTGAAGCTTTCTTT. Protein sequence: CASSQGLGTEAFF. This chain links TRBV3-1 with TRBJ1-1; D remains ambiguous. The CDR3 totals 13 residues. V lost 1 base and J 4 bases, leaving 7 bases between the germline ends. Germline V gene data show CDR1 as LGHDT and CDR2 as YNNKEL (reference sequence).

The chain is built from TRBV18 and TRBJ2-6, with D hard to call. Trimming left V 3 bases short and J 6 bases short, with 15 bases between. Germline CDR1 KGHSH, CDR2 LQKENI. This CDR3 has 16 residues. CDR3 sequence (DNA): TGTGCCAGCTCACCGTCCTTCATGAGCTCGGCCAACGTCCTGACTTTC. This gives the protein CASSPSFMSSANVLTF. Supplemented by reference TRBV18 and TRBJ2-6, the full variable domain reads NAGVMQNPRHLVRRRGQEARLRCSPMKGHSHVYWYRQLPEEGLKFMVYLQKENIIDESGMPKERFSAEFPKEGPSILRIQQVVRGDSAAYFCASSPSFMSSANVLTFGAGSRLTVL.

This clonotype was picked up a small number of times. V and J are TRBV27 and TRBJ2-7; 9 positions match TRBD2. This CDR3 is built from 14 residues. CDR1 and CDR2 (germline): MNHEY, SMNVEV (reference sequence). V lost 6 bases and J lost 2; bases outside the gene matches: 5. DNA for the CDR3: TGTGCCAGCAGGGAGATAGCGGGGGCCTACGAGCAGTACTTC. Translated: CASREIAGAYEQYF.

This clonotype was detected a few times. The genes are TRBV6-1 and TRBJ2-2; no reliable D call. Germline CDR1 and CDR2: MNHNS and SASEGT. Trimming removed 7 bases from V and 1 base from J, with 7 bases in between. This CDR3 contains 13 residues. As DNA, the CDR3 is TGTGCCAGCACCTGGAGGAACACCGGGGAGCTGTTTTTT. It codes for CASTWRNTGELFF.

The chain has TRBV4-1 and TRBJ1-2; no reliable D call. CDR1 is MGHRA, CDR2 YSYEKL, per germline. Trimming left V 1 base short and J 3 bases short, with 12 bases between. The CDR3 length is 15 residues. The chain's CDR3 is CASSQGAENYYGYTF. The CDR3 coding sequence is TGCGCCAGCAGCCAAGGGGCAGAGAACTACTATGGCTACACCTTC.

The sample holds a few counts of this clonotype. The rearrangement uses TRBV11-2 and TRBJ1-2; 9 nucleotides align to TRBD1. This CDR3 has 15 amino acids. With 1 base clipped from V and 4 bases from J, the junction kept 4 bases outside the gene matches. CDR1 is SGHAT and CDR2 is FQNNGV in the germline V gene. In DNA form, the CDR3 reads TGTGCCAGCAGCTTAGCGGTGACAGGGGGCTATGGCTACACCTTC. It encodes CASSLAVTGGYGYTF. The whole variable domain, remainder taken from reference TRBV11-2 and TRBJ1-2, is EAGVAQSPRYKIIEKRQSVAFWCNPISGHATLYWYQQILGQGPKLLIQFQNNGVVDDSQLPKDRFSAERLKGVDSTLKIQPAKLEDSAVYLCASSLAVTGGYGYTFGSGTRLTVV.

This clonotype was seen many times. The rearrangement links TRBV7-2 to TRBJ1-2; D gene uncertain. V dropped 1 base and J dropped 5 bases, with 17 bases sitting between them. Germline CDR1 and CDR2: SGHTA and FQGNSA. The CDR3 is made up of 16 amino acids. The CDR3 region is CASSLDAGNQAYGYTF. CDR3 coding DNA: TGTGCCAGCAGCTTAGACGCCGGGAACCAGGCGTATGGCTACACCTTC.

This clonotype was observed a handful of times. This chain uses TRBV12-3 or TRBV12-4 with TRBJ1-2; tentative D call: TRBD1 (5 bases). The CDR3 totals 13 residues. V was shortened by 5 bases and J by 2 bases, with 9 bases between the two germline ends. The CDR3 region is CASSDDSNYGYTF. Here the CDR3 DNA reads TGTGCCAGCAGTGACGACAGCAACTATGGCTACACCTTC.

The sample holds many counts of this clonotype. This chain links TRBV28 with TRBJ2-5, with a possible D match to TRBD2 (5 bases). V lost 3 bases and J 5 bases, leaving 10 bases between the germline ends. The germline gives CDR1 MDHEN, CDR2 SYDVKM. The length of the CDR3 is 13 residues. The CDR3 nucleotides are TGTGCCAGCAGTTTGGGGAGAAGCGAGACCCAGTACTTC. Translation gives CASSLGRSETQYF.

A note on this clonotype: It may be a read error: a sequence one base away is much more abundant. The chain employs TRBV28 and TRBJ2-6, with D perhaps being TRBD1 or TRBD2 (5 bases each). The CDR3 is 15 amino acids. Germline assignment: CDR1 MDHEN and CDR2 SYDVKM. The CDR3 region is CAGSPHRDGANVLTF. In DNA form, the CDR3 reads TGTGCCGGCAGTCCCCATAGGGACGGGGCCAACGTCCTGACTTTC.

This clonotype was detected only a few times. V and J are TRBV20-1 and TRBJ2-1, with TRBD1 matching 11 bases. The CDR3 has 14 residues. Germline CDR1 is DFQATT and CDR2 is SNEGSKA (reference sequence). The J segment lost 12 bases and the V segment lost 3 bases, leaving 10 bases of the junction unmatched. The CDR3 here is CSARGDRDRGGQFF. CDR3 coding DNA: TGCAGTGCTAGGGGAGATCGGGACAGGGGGGGGCAGTTCTTC.

Comment on this clonotype: The junction departs from the called germline gene at one end, perhaps through a read error. As DNA, the CDR3 is TGTGCCAGCAGCCCTGAGGACAGGGCGAGTCAGTCCCAGCATTTT. Its translation is CASSPEDRASQSQHF. The rearrangement links TRBV7-2 to TRBJ1-5; 8 bases are shared with TRBD1. Per germline, CDR1 SGHTA and CDR2 FQGNSA. The length of the CDR3 is 15 residues.

Ten or more counts support this clonotype. CDR3 in DNA: TGTGCCAGCAGCCAAGCCGGGACAGGGGGCGCCCCTTTCTTT. It specifies CASSQAGTGGAPFF. The gene calls are TRBV3-1 and TRBJ1-1; TRBD1 agrees at 12 bases. The CDR3 extends over 14 amino acids. Looked up from germline, CDR1 is LGHDT and CDR2 is YNNKEL (reference sequence). Losses at the gene ends were 1 base for V and 12 bases for J; bases not matched to a gene: 6.